The 21 T cell receptor beta chains below were found in one sample sequenced in a study of blood T cells in healthy people across ages (dated by TCRdb to between 2014 and 2017). Libraries were built with 5' RACE. The instrument given in TCRdb is Illumina HiSeq 2500. A second PCR of 7 to 11 cycles was performed with a sample-barcoded 5' primer and a J-beta primer mix. The public sequencing data were trimmed at Q25 with fastp and processed into clonotypes with MiXCR by TCRdb, which kept only in-frame beta chains. Every CDR3 protein is listed once, alongside the most common genes and DNA of its rows. This sample holds about 1.4 million distinct CDR3 sequences; approximately 60% were observed only once. The ten largest make up 6.5% to 8.5% of the sample. The sequencing sample was made of blood. The receptors were gathered from a man younger than 35 in good health.

The chain combines TRBV5-1 with TRBJ2-3, with TRBD1 identical over 8 bases. Losses at the gene ends were 3 bases for V and 3 bases for J; bases not matched to a gene: 6. CDR3 length equals 15 residues. Germline-derived CDR1 and CDR2 are SGHRS and YFSETQ. CDR3 amino acids: CASSSDRVVTDTQYF. In DNA, the CDR3 is TGCGCCAGCAGCTCGGACAGGGTCGTAACAGATACGCAGTATTTT.

The genes are TRBV2 and TRBJ2-3; 8 bases agree with TRBD1. Losses at the gene ends were 6 bases for V and 2 bases for J; bases not matched to a gene: 7. Germline V gene data show CDR1 as SNHLY and CDR2 as FYNNEI. CDR3 length equals 15 residues. The CDR3 spells CASSPGGHPTDTQYF. CDR3 nucleotides: TGTGCCAGCAGCCCAGGGGGCCACCCCACAGATACGCAGTATTTT.

The genes are TRBV4-1 and TRBJ1-2, with D maybe TRBD1 (5 bases). The CDR3 is 16 amino acids. V lost 6 bases and J lost 3, with 20 bases in between. CDR1 is MGHRA and CDR2 is YSYEKL in the germline V gene. The CDR3, as DNA: TGCGCCAGCAGGATCAATGCGGACACGGGCTACTATGGCTACACCTTC. This encodes CASRINADTGYYGYTF.

This chain joins TRBV28 and TRBJ2-3; no clear D. Germline V gene data show CDR1 as MDHEN and CDR2 as SYDVKM. The CDR3 totals 11 residues. V lost 6 bases and J lost 6, with 7 bases in between. The CDR3 DNA reads as TGTGCCAGCAGCGACCTGGATACGCAGTATTTT. It yields the protein CASSDLDTQYF.

The rearrangement links TRBV6-6 to TRBJ1-1; 8 bases map to TRBD1. The CDR3 loop spans 14 amino acids. Trimming took 6 bases from V and 4 from J; bases not matched to a gene: 7. Germline loops: CDR1 MNHNY, CDR2 SVGAGI (reference sequence). CDR3 DNA: TGTGCCAGCAGACCCGACAGGGGCACCACTGAAGCTTTCTTT. Amino acid sequence: CASRPDRGTTEAFF.

This chain uses TRBV3-1 with TRBJ2-2; 10 bases align to TRBD1. CDR1 is LGHDT and CDR2 is YNNKEL in the germline V gene (reference sequence). This CDR3 comprises 16 residues. V trimming: 3 bases; J trimming: 4 bases; junction bases outside the gene matches: 5. The CDR3: CASSQGDRGFTGELFF. CDR3 DNA sequence: TGTGCCAGCAGCCAGGGGGACAGGGGTTTCACCGGGGAGCTGTTTTTT.

J is TRBJ2-5 and V is TRBV5-6; a possible D gene is TRBD1 (6 bases). Trimming pared 3 bases from V and 4 bases from J, leaving 13 bases between. Germline-derived CDR1 and CDR2 are SGHDT and YYEEEE. This CDR3 spans 14 amino acids. In DNA, the CDR3 is TGTGCCAGCAGCTCACGACAGGTTCGAGAGACCCAGTACTTC. Protein sequence: CASSSRQVRETQYF.

V usage is TRBV5-1 and J usage is TRBJ2-3; the match to TRBD2 covers 11 bases. Losses at the gene ends were 1 base for V and 3 bases for J; bases not matched to a gene: 10. Germline CDR1 reads SGHRS; CDR2 reads YFSETQ. This CDR3 spans 18 amino acids. DNA for the CDR3: TGCGCCAGCAGCTTGCCCCATAGCGGGGGGGCTGTAACAGATACGCAGTATTTT. Protein product: CASSLPHSGGAVTDTQYF. Based on the CDR3 plus reference TRBV5-1 and TRBJ2-3, the full variable domain is KAGVTQTPRYLIKTRGQQVTLSCSPISGHRSVSWYQQTPGQGLQFLFEYFSETQRNKGNFPGRFSGRQFSNSRSEMNVSTLELGDSALYLCASSLPHSGGAVTDTQYFGPGTRLTVL.

The chain joins TRBV7-9 to TRBJ2-7, with unresolved D. CDR1 and CDR2 from the germline V gene are SEHNR and FQNEAQ (reference sequence). V was shortened by 5 bases and J by 2 bases, with 16 bases between the two germline ends. The CDR3 contains 15 residues. The chain's CDR3 is CASSPPEGRPYEQYF. In DNA, the CDR3 is TGTGCCAGCAGCCCACCGGAAGGCCGCCCCTACGAGCAGTACTTC.

This clonotype came up a few times. The chain has TRBV15 and TRBJ2-3, with D unresolved. V was shortened by 0 bases and J by 4 bases, with 8 bases between the two germline ends. The germline gives CDR1 LNHNV, CDR2 YYDKDF (reference sequence). The CDR3 loop spans 14 amino acids. CDR3: CATSRDLGADTQYF. The CDR3 nucleotides are TGTGCCACCAGCAGAGATCTGGGCGCAGATACGCAGTATTTT.

V is TRBV6-5 and J is TRBJ1-4, with D possibly being TRBD1 (6 bases). This CDR3 has 17 amino acids. Trimming removed 3 bases at V and 4 bases at J, with 18 bases between. Looked up from germline, CDR1 is MNHEY and CDR2 is SVGAGI. The CDR3 sequence: CASSYSGAGTNNEKLFF. CDR3 nucleotides: TGTGCCAGCAGTTATTCCGGGGCAGGGACAAATAATGAAAAACTGTTTTTT.

The V call is TRBV7-2, the J call TRBJ2-3; D is possibly TRBD1 (6 bases). Looked up from germline, CDR1 is SGHTA and CDR2 is FQGNSA. Trimming took off 6 bases at V and 2 bases at J, with 15 bases between the two ends. This CDR3 spans 15 amino acids. The CDR3 nucleotides are TGTGCCAGCAGGAGAGGACAGACCGCCACAGATACGCAGTATTTT. Its protein is CASRRGQTATDTQYF.

About this clonotype itself: One base away lies a much larger clone, so this may be a sequencing read error. The rearrangement links TRBV5-6 to TRBJ2-3; D unclear. Germline values: CDR1 SGHDT, CDR2 YYEEEE. V shed 2 bases and J shed 5 bases, with 6 bases lying between them. The CDR3 covers 12 residues. CDR3 bases: TGTGCCAGCAGCTTCGAGGTAGATACGCAGTATTTT. Translating it yields CASSFEVDTQYF.

The chain has TRBV6-6 and TRBJ2-1; D remains unclear. There are 13 residues in the CDR3. Germline assignment: CDR1 MNHNY and CDR2 SVGAGI (reference sequence). The V gene lost 8 bases and the J gene lost 5 bases, with 13 bases spanning the gap. The DNA for the CDR3 is TGTGCCAGCGGCATTCTAGTCAACAATGAGCAGTTCTTC. Translated: CASGILVNNEQFF.

The chain is built from TRBV6-1 and TRBJ2-4, with TRBD1 matching 7 bases. TRBJ2-7 explains the end of the DNA better; the J call may be wrong. Germline V lookup: CDR1 MNHNS, CDR2 SASEGT. The CDR3 covers 16 residues. The CDR3 sequence is CASSGPGTEVPYEQYF. CDR3 DNA: TGTGCCAGCAGTGGCCCCGGGACAGAGGTACCCTACGAGCAGTACTTC.

DNA of the CDR3: TGCGCCAGCAGCCAAGTGGCTAGCGGGAGTAGCACAGATACGCAGTATTTT. Encoded protein: CASSQVASGSSTDTQYF. V and J are TRBV4-1 and TRBJ2-3; 10 nucleotides match TRBD2. Germline CDR1 and CDR2: MGHRA and YSYEKL. There are 17 residues in the CDR3. The J segment lost 0 bases and the V segment lost 1 base, leaving 4 bases of the junction unmatched.

This rearrangement joins TRBV3-1 to TRBJ2-7; 8 nucleotides match TRBD1. The trim removed 1 base at V and 2 bases at J, leaving 13 bases unmatched. CDR1 is LGHDT, CDR2 YNNKEL, per germline (reference sequence). CDR3 length: 18 amino acids. CDR3 region: CASSQALLQDRETYEQYF. The CDR3 DNA sequence: TGTGCCAGCAGCCAAGCTTTACTTCAGGACAGGGAGACCTACGAGCAGTACTTC.

This clonotype was detected a few times. V gene TRBV21-1 combines with J gene TRBJ2-7; TRBD1 was called by the table and not checked on the DNA. TRBV21-1 corresponds to a pseudogene. CDR3 length: 14 residues. The CDR3, as DNA: TGTGCCAGCAGCTACCGGGACAGGTTATACGAGCAGTACTTC. Residues: CASSYRDRLYEQYF.

The CDR3 loop reads CAISESGPGRNTEAFF. The CDR3 bases are TGTGCCATCAGTGAGTCGGGCCCAGGGAGGAACACTGAAGCTTTCTTT. The gene calls are TRBV10-3 and TRBJ1-1; D may be TRBD1 (5 bases). Trimming shortened V by 0 bases and J by 1 base, and 12 bases separated the two germline ends. The germline V gene has CDR1 ENHRY and CDR2 SYGVKD. The CDR3 is 16 residues long.

The V and J genes are TRBV9 and TRBJ1-1; tentative D call: TRBD1 (6 bases). This CDR3 is built from 15 residues. Deletions cut 3 bases from V and 1 base from J, with 13 bases between. Germline V gene data show CDR1 as SGDLS and CDR2 as YYNGEE. The CDR3, as DNA: TGTGCCAGCAGCGCCCACCTGGACAGGAACACTGAAGCTTTCTTT. It is translated as CASSAHLDRNTEAFF.

This CDR3 reads CAINPGTDGNEQYF. In DNA form, the CDR3 reads TGTGCCATCAATCCCGGGACCGACGGGAATGAGCAGTACTTC. The rearrangement links TRBV10-3 to TRBJ2-1, with D possibly called TRBD1 or TRBD2 (5 bases each). The assigned J gene may be wrong: the sequence end matches TRBJ2-7 better. The V gene's germline CDR1 is ENHRY and CDR2 SYGVKD. The length of the CDR3 is 14 residues.